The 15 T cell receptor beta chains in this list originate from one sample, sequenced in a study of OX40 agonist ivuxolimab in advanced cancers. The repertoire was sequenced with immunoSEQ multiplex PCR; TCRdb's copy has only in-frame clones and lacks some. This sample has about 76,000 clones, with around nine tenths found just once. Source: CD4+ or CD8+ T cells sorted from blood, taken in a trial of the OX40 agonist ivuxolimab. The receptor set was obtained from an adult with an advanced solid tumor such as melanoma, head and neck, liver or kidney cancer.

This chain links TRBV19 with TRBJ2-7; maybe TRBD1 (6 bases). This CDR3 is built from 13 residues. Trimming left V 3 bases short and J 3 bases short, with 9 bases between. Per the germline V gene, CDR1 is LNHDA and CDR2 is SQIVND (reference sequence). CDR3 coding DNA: TGTGCCAGTAGTATTAAGACAGGCTACGAGCAGTACTTC. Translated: CASSIKTGYEQYF.

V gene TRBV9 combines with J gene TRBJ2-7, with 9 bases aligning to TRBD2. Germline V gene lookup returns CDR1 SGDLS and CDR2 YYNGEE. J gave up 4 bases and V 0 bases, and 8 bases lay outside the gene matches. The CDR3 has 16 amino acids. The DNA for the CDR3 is TGTGCCAGCAGCGTAGGGGCGGGAGGGGGTAAATACGAGCAGTACTTC. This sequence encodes CASSVGAGGGKYEQYF.

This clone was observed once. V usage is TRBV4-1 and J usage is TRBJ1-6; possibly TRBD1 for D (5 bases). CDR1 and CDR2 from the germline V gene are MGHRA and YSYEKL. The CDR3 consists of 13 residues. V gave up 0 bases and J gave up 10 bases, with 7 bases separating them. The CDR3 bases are TGCGCCAGCAGCCAAGATTGGGACTCACCCCTCCACTTT. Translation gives CASSQDWDSPLHF.

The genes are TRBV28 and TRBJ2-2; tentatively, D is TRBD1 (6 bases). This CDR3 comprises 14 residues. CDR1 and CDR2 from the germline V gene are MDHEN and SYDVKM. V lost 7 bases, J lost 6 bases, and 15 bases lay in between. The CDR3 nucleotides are TGTGCCAGCACCCTCATCCACAGGGCCGGGGAGCTGTTTTTT. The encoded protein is CASTLIHRAGELFF.

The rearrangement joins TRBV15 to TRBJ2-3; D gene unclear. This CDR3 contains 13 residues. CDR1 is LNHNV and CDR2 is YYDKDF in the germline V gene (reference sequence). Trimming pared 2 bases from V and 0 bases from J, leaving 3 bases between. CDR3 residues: CATSRTSTDTQYF. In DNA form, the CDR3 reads TGTGCCACCAGCAGAACTAGCACAGATACGCAGTATTTT.

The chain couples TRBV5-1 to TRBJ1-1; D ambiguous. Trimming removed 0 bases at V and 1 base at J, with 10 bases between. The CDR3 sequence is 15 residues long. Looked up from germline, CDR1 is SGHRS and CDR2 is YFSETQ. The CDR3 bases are TGCGCCAGCAGCTTGGGATACAGATCGAACACTGAAGCTTTCTTT. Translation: CASSLGYRSNTEAFF.

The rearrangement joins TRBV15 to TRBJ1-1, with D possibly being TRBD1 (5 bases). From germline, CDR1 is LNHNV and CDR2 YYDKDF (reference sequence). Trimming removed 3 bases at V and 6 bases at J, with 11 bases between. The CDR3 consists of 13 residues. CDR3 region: CATSSFRDSEAFF. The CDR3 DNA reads TGTGCCACCAGCAGTTTTAGGGACTCTGAAGCTTTCTTT.

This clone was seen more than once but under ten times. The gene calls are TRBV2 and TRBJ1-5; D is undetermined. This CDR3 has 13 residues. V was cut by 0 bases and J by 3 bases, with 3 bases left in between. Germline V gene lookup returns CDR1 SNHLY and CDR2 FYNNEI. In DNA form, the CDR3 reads TGTGCCAGCAGTGAAGCGCTCAATCAGCCCCAGCATTTT. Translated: CASSEALNQPQHF. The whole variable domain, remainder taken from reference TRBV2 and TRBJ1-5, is EPEVTQTPSHQVTQMGQEVILRCVPISNHLYFYWYRQILGQKVEFLVSFYNNEISEKSEIFDDQFSVERPDGSNFTLKIRSTKLEDSAMYFCASSEALNQPQHFGDGTRLSIL.

CDR3 sequence (DNA): TGCGCCAGCAGCCAATCAGGGAGGGCCTACAATGAGCAGTTCTTC. Its protein is CASSQSGRAYNEQFF. V and J are TRBV4-1 and TRBJ2-1; 7 positions match TRBD2. The CDR3 runs 15 residues. Losses at the gene ends were 2 bases for V and 2 bases for J; bases not matched to a gene: 3. The germline gives CDR1 MGHRA, CDR2 YSYEKL.

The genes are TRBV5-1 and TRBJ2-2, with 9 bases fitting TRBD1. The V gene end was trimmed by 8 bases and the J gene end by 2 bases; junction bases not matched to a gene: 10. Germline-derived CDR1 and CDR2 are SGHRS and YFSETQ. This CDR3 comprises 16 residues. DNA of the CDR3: TGCGCCAGTGATACAGGGGGCGCCTCCAACACCGGGGAGCTGTTTTTT. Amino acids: CASDTGGASNTGELFF. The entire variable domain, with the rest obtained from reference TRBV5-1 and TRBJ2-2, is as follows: KAGVTQTPRYLIKTRGQQVTLSCSPISGHRSVSWYQQTPGQGLQFLFEYFSETQRNKGNFPGRFSGRQFSNSRSEMNVSTLELGDSALYLCASDTGGASNTGELFFGEGSRLTVL.

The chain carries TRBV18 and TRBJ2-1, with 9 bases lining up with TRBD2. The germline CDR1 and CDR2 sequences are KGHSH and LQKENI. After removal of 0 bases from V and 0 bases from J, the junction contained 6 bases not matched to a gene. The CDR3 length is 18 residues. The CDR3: CASSPPSSGIASYNEQFF. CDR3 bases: TGTGCCAGCTCACCACCATCTAGCGGGATAGCCTCCTACAATGAGCAGTTCTTC.

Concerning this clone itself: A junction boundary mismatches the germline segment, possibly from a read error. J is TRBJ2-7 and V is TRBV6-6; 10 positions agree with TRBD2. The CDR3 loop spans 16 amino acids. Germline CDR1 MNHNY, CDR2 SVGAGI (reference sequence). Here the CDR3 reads CASSYTGTSDSCEQYF. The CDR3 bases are TGTGCCAGCAGTTACACCGGGACTAGCGACTCCTGCGAGCAGTACTTC.

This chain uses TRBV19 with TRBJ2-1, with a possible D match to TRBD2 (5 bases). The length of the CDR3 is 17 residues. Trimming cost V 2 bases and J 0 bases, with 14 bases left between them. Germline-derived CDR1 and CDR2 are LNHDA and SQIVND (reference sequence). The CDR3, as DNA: TGTGCCAGTAGTATATGGCGGGCATCAAGCTCCTACAATGAGCAGTTCTTC. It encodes CASSIWRASSSYNEQFF.

DNA for the CDR3: TGTGCCAGTACCCCCTACAGGGAGCTGGGGCCCCAGCATTTT. Its protein is CASTPYRELGPQHF. The rearrangement uses TRBV19 and TRBJ1-5; D is perhaps TRBD1 (6 bases). Trimming shortened V by 7 bases and J by 9 bases, and 19 bases separated the two germline ends. Germline V gives CDR1 LNHDA, CDR2 SQIVND (reference sequence). The length of the CDR3 is 14 residues.

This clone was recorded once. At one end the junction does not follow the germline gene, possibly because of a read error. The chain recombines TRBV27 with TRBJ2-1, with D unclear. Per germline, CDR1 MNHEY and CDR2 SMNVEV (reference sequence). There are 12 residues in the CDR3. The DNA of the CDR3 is TGTGCCAGCAGTTTAGTGGGTAGGGATCCGGTCTTC. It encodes CASSLVGRDPVF.